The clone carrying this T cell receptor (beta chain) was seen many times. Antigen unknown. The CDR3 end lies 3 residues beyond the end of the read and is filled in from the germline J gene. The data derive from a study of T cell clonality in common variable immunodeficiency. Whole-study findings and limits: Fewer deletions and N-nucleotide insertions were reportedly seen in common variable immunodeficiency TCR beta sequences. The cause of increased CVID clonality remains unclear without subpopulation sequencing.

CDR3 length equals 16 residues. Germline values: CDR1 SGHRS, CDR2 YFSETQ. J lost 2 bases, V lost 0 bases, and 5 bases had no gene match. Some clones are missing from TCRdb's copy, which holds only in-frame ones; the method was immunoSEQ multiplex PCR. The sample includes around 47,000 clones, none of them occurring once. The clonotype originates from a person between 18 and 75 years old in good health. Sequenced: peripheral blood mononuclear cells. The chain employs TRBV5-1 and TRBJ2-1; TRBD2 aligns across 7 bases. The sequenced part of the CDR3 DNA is TGCGCCAGCAGCTTGGATTGGCGGGAGCCCTACAATGAG. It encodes CASSLDWREPYNE. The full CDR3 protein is CASSLDWREPYNEQFF. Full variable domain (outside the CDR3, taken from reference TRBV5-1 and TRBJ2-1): KAGVTQTPRYLIKTRGQQVTLSCSPISGHRSVSWYQQTPGQGLQFLFEYFSETQRNKGNFPGRFSGRQFSNSRSEMNVSTLELGDSALYLCASSLDWREPYNEQFFGPGTRLTVL.